The 16 T cell receptor beta chains below come from one sample, sequenced in a study of OX40 agonist ivuxolimab in advanced cancers. The data were produced by immunoSEQ multiplex PCR, yet TCRdb's version contains in-frame clones alone and is incomplete. The sample has about 59,000 clones; about 91% are singletons. The material sequenced was CD4+ or CD8+ T cells sorted from blood, taken in a trial of the OX40 agonist ivuxolimab. The receptors originated from an adult with an advanced solid tumor such as melanoma, head and neck, liver or kidney cancer.

The chain employs TRBV29-1 and TRBJ2-3; the match to TRBD2 covers 12 bases. CDR1 is SQVTM and CDR2 is ANQGSEA in the germline V gene. The trim removed 4 bases at V and 0 bases at J, leaving 2 bases unmatched. The CDR3 is 15 amino acids. In DNA, the CDR3 is TGCAGCGTTGGGACTAGCGGGGATAGCACAGATACGCAGTATTTT. Protein: CSVGTSGDSTDTQYF.

The V gene is TRBV27, the J gene TRBJ2-3; D remains ambiguous. This CDR3 has 14 amino acids. The germline V gene has CDR1 MNHEY and CDR2 SMNVEV (reference sequence). The germline V and J ends were trimmed by 2 bases and 4 bases, with 10 bases remaining between them. CDR3 region: CASSLRLVADTQYF. CDR3 in DNA: TGTGCCAGCAGTTTAAGGCTAGTGGCAGATACGCAGTATTTT.

The V and J genes are TRBV29-1 and TRBJ2-5; TRBD2 matches at 8 bases. Germline assignment: CDR1 SQVTM and CDR2 ANQGSEA. The CDR3 spans 15 residues. J gave up 5 bases and V 1 base, and 9 bases lay outside the gene matches. This CDR3 reads CSVEAPGGPGETQYF. CDR3 sequence (DNA): TGCAGCGTTGAAGCCCCGGGAGGGCCCGGGGAGACCCAGTACTTC.

This chain connects TRBV5-1 to TRBJ1-5, with 7 bases matching TRBD1. The CDR3 has 16 residues. Germline V gene lookup returns CDR1 SGHRS and CDR2 YFSETQ. J gave up 9 bases and V 5 bases, and 17 bases lay outside the gene matches. The CDR3 DNA is TGCGCCAGCAGGAGCTACGGGACAGCCGAAGTTTGGCCCCAGCATTTT. Translating it yields CASRSYGTAEVWPQHF.

This chain uses TRBV5-1 with TRBJ2-7; D is uncertain. V dropped 2 bases and J dropped 3 bases, with 9 bases sitting between them. The CDR3 totals 13 residues. The V gene's germline CDR1 is SGHRS and CDR2 YFSETQ. The CDR3 protein is CASSFSDVYEQYF. The CDR3, as DNA: TGCGCCAGCAGCTTTTCCGACGTCTACGAGCAGTACTTC.

The chain uses TRBV18 and TRBJ1-6; D unresolved. The V gene's germline CDR1 is KGHSH and CDR2 LQKENI. V was shortened by 3 bases and J by 3 bases, with 12 bases between the two germline ends. The CDR3 contains 16 residues. Written as DNA, the CDR3 is TGTGCCAGCTCACCCAGCACAGCCGACTATAATTCACCCCTCCACTTT. Protein sequence: CASSPSTADYNSPLHF.

The rearrangement joins TRBV2 to TRBJ2-1; D may be TRBD2 (6 bases). This CDR3 comprises 13 residues. V dropped 6 bases and J dropped 4 bases, with 10 bases sitting between them. Germline V CDR1 and CDR2: SNHLY, FYNNEI. CDR3 sequence (DNA): TGTGCCAGCAGGGGAAGCGGGTACAATGAGCAGTTCTTC. This translates into CASRGSGYNEQFF. Full variable domain (outside the CDR3, taken from reference TRBV2 and TRBJ2-1): EPEVTQTPSHQVTQMGQEVILRCVPISNHLYFYWYRQILGQKVEFLVSFYNNEISEKSEIFDDQFSVERPDGSNFTLKIRSTKLEDSAMYFCASRGSGYNEQFFGPGTRLTVL.

The chain employs TRBV19 and TRBJ1-2; D uncertain. Germline V gene data show CDR1 as LNHDA and CDR2 as SQIVND (reference sequence). V lost 3 bases, J lost 4 bases, and 3 bases lay in between. This CDR3 spans 11 amino acids. The CDR3 DNA reads TGTGCCAGTAGTATGCTCTATGGCTACACCTTC. The encoded protein is CASSMLYGYTF.

The chain has TRBV19 and TRBJ2-1; 9 bases line up with TRBD1. Germline loops: CDR1 LNHDA, CDR2 SQIVND (reference sequence). The CDR3 is made up of 15 amino acids. Trimming removed 6 bases from V and 8 bases from J; junction bases left unmatched: 11. The CDR3 DNA is TGTGCCAGTAGAAGCCGGGACAGGGTTGGCGATGAGCAGTTCTTC. It encodes CASRSRDRVGDEQFF.

V usage is TRBV7-9 and J usage is TRBJ2-5, with D unresolved. This CDR3 has 14 residues. Trimming shortened V by 4 bases and J by 2 bases, and 11 bases separated the two germline ends. Per germline, CDR1 SEHNR and CDR2 FQNEAQ (reference sequence). CDR3: CASSSTYTQETQYF. Written as DNA, the CDR3 is TGTGCCAGCAGCTCCACCTATACTCAAGAGACCCAGTACTTC.

The chain joins TRBV27 to TRBJ2-3, with D tentatively TRBD2 (6 bases). The CDR3 contains 16 residues. Between the trimmed V and J ends, which lost 3 bases and 4 bases, there was a span of 17 bases. CDR1 is MNHEY and CDR2 is SMNVEV in the germline V gene (reference sequence). This CDR3 reads CASSLVSGLFADTQYF. In DNA form, the CDR3 reads TGTGCCAGCAGTTTGGTGAGCGGGCTCTTCGCAGATACGCAGTATTTT.

V gene TRBV6-1 combines with J gene TRBJ2-1; 7 positions match TRBD2. This CDR3 is 15 amino acids long. After removal of 1 base from V and 6 bases from J, the junction contained 6 bases not matched to a gene. Germline V lookup: CDR1 MNHNS, CDR2 SASEGT. The CDR3 here is CASSEDGGGPNEQFF. CDR3 coding DNA: TGTGCCAGCAGTGAAGACGGGGGAGGGCCCAATGAGCAGTTCTTC.

The rearrangement links TRBV7-9 to TRBJ2-7; D may be TRBD2 (6 bases). With 0 bases removed from V and 3 bases from J, the gap between germline ends came to 9 bases. The CDR3 consists of 14 residues. In germline, CDR1 is SEHNR, CDR2 FQNEAQ (reference sequence). The DNA for the CDR3 is TGTGCCAGCAGCTTAGCGCGGGGCGGCTACGAGCAGTACTTC. It encodes CASSLARGGYEQYF.

The rearrangement uses TRBV29-1 and TRBJ2-7; D is perhaps TRBD1 or TRBD2 (5 bases each). Germline-derived CDR1 and CDR2 are SQVTM and ANQGSEA. Trimming cost V 1 base and J 2 bases, with 9 bases left between them. There are 13 residues in the CDR3. The CDR3 protein is CSVEGQGPYEQYF. CDR3 DNA: TGCAGCGTTGAAGGTCAGGGACCCTACGAGCAGTACTTC.

This chain joins TRBV14 and TRBJ1-1; 8 positions agree with TRBD1. Germline trimming cut 0 bases from V and 0 bases from J; bases unmatched to any gene: 9. Germline CDR1 and CDR2: SGHDN and FVKESK. This CDR3 has 18 residues. CDR3 protein: CASSQDWWDRPMNTEAFF. As DNA, the CDR3 is TGTGCCAGCAGCCAAGATTGGTGGGACAGGCCAATGAACACTGAAGCTTTCTTT.

The chain has TRBV6-4 and TRBJ1-2; perhaps TRBD1 as D (5 bases). Trimming took off 0 bases at V and 7 bases at J, with 9 bases between the two ends. There are 13 residues in the CDR3. Germline CDR1 reads MRHNA; CDR2 reads SNTAGT. CDR3 nucleotide sequence: TGTGCCAGCAGTGACTCGATTGGGGGTGGCTACACCTTC. This sequence encodes CASSDSIGGGYTF.